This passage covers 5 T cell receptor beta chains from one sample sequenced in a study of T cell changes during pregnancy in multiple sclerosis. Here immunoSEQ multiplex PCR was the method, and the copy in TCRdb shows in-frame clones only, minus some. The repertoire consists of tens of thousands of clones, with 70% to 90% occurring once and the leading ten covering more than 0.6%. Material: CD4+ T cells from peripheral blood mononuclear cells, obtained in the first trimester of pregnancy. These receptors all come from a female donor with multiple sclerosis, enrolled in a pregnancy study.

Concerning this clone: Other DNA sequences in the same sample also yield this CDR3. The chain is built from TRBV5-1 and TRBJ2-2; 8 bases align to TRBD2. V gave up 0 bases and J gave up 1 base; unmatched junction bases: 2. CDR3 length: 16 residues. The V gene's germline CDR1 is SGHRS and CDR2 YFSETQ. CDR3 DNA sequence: TGCGCCAGCAGCTTGGGTCTAGCGGGGAACACCGGGGAGCTGTTTTTT. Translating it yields CASSLGLAGNTGELFF.

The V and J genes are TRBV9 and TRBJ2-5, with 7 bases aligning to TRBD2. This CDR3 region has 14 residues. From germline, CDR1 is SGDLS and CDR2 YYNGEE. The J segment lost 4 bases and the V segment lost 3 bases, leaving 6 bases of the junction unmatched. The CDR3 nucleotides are TGTGCCAGCAGCGCCTCGGGGGGACGAGAGACCCAGTACTTC. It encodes CASSASGGRETQYF. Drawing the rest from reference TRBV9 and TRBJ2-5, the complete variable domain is DSGVTQTPKHLITATGQRVTLRCSPRSGDLSVYWYQQSLDQGLQFLIQYYNGEERAKGNILERFSAQQFPDLHSELNLSSLELGDSALYFCASSASGGRETQYFGPGTRLLVL.

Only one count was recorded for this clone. CDR3 nucleotide sequence: TGTGCCAGTAACGGCGGGAGGGCCCCAGATACGCAGTATTTT. This translates into CASNGGRAPDTQYF. The chain recombines TRBV19 with TRBJ2-3, with TRBD2 matching over 9 bases. The V and J ends lost 7 bases and 4 bases, in that order; junction bases with no gene match: 6. The CDR3 sequence is 14 residues long. CDR1 is LNHDA and CDR2 is SQIVND in the germline V gene (reference sequence).

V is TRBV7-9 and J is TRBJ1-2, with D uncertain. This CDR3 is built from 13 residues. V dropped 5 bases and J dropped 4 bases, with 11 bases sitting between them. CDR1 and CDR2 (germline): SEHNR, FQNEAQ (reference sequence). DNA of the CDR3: TGTGCCAGCAGCCCCACGGGGTCCTATGGCTACACCTTC. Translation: CASSPTGSYGYTF.

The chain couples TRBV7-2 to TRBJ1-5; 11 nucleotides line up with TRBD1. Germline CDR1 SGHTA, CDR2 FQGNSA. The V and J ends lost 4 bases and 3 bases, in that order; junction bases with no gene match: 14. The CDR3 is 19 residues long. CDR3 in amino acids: CASSSSRTGGAGNNQPQHF. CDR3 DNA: TGTGCCAGCAGCTCCAGCCGGACAGGGGGCGCGGGAAACAATCAGCCCCAGCATTTT.